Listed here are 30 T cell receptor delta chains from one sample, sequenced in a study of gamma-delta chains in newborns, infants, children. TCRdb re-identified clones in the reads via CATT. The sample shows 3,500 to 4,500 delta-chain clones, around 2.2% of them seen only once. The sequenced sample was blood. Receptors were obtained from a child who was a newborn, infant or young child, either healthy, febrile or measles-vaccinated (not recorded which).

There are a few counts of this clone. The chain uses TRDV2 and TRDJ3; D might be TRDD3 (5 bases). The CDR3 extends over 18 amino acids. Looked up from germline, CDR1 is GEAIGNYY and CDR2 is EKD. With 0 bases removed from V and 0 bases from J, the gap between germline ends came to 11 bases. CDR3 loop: CACDTGWAHSWDTRQMFF. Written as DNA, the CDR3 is TGTGCCTGTGACACCGGCTGGGCCCACTCCTGGGACACCCGACAGATGTTTTTC.

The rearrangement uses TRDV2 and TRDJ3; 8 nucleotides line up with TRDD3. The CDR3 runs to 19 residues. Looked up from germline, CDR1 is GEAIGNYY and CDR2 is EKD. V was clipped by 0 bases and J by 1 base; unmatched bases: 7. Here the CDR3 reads CACDTVGDFPSWDTRQMFF. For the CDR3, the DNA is TGTGCCTGTGACACCGTGGGGGATTTTCCGTCCTGGGACACCCGACAGATGTTTTTC.

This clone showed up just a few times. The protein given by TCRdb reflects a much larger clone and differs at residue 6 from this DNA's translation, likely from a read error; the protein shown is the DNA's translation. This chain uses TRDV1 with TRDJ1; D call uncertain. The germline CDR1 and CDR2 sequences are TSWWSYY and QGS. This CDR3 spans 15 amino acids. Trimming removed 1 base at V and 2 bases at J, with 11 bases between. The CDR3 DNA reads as TGTGCTCTTGGGGAACCTCCAGCAAAGACCGATAAACTCATCTTT. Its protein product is CALGEPPAKTDKLIF.

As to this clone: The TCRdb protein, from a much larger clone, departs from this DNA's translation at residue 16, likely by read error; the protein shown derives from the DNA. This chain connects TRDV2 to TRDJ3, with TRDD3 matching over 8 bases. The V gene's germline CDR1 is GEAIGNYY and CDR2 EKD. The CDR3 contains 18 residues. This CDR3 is CACDTGGLFSWDTRQTFF. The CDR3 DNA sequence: TGTGCCTGTGACACTGGGGGATTATTTTCCTGGGACACCCGACAGACGTTTTTC.

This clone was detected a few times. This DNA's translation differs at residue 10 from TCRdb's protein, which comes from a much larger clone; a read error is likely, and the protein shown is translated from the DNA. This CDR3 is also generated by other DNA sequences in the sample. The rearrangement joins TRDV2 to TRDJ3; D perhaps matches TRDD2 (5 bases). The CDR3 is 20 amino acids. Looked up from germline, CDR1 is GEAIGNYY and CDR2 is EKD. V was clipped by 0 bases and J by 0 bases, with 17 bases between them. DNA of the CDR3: TGTGCCTGTGACACCCTACCTACCGGGAGATACTCCTGGGACACCCGACAGATGTTTTTC. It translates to CACDTLPTGRYSWDTRQMFF.

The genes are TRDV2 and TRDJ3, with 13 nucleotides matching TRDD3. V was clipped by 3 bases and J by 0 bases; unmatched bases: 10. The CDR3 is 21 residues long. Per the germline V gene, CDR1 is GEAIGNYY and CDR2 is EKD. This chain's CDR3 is CACDSLLGDTHPSWDTRQMFF. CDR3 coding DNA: TGTGCCTGTGACTCCCTACTGGGGGATACGCACCCCTCCTGGGACACCCGACAGATGTTTTTC.

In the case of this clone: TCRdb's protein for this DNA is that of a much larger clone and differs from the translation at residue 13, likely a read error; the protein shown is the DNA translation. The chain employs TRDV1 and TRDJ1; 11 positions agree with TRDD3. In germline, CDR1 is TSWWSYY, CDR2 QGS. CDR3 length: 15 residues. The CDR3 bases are TGTGCTCTTGGGAAGAGATGGGGGATACGCGATAAACACATCTTT. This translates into CALGKRWGIRDKHIF.

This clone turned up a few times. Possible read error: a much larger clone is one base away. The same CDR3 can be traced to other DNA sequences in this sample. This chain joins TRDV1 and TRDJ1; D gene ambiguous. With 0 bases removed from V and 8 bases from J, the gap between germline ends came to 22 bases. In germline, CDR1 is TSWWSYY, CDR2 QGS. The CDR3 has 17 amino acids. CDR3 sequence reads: CALGELGPSVLHDKLIF. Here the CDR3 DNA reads TGTGCTCTTGGGGAACTTGGCCCCTCCGTACTGCACGACAAACTCATCTTT.

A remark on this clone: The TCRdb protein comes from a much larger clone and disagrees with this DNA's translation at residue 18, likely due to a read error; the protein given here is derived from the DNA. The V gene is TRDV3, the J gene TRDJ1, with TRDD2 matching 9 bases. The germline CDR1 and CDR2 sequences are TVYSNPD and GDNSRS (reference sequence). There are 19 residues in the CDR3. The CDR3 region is CALWPSYRGKPSCTDKLTF. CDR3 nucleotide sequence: TGTGCCTTGTGGCCTTCCTACAGGGGGAAGCCCTCTTGCACCGATAAACTCACCTTT.

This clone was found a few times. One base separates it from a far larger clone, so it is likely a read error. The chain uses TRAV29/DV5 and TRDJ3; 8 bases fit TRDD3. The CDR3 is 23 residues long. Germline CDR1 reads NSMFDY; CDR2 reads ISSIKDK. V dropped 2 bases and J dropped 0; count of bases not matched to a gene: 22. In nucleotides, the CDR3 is TGTGCAGCAAGTTTACCGGGTCCCCTTAAGGCTGGGGGAAACTCCTGGGACACCCGACAGATGTTTTTC. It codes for CAASLPGPLKAGGNSWDTRQMFF.

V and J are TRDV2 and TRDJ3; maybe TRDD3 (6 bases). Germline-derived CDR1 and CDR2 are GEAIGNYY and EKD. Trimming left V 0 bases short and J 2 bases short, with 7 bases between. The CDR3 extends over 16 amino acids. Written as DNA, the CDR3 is TGTGCCTGTGACACCGTGGGGGCCTGGGACACCCGACAGATGTTTTTC. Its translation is CACDTVGAWDTRQMFF.

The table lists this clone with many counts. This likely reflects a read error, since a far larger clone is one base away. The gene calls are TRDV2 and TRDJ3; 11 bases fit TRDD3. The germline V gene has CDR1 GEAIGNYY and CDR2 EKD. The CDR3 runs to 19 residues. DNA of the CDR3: TGTGCCCGTGACACCGGATGGGGGATACGCTCCTGGGACACCCGACAGATGTTTTTC. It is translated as CARDTGWGIRSWDTRQMFF.

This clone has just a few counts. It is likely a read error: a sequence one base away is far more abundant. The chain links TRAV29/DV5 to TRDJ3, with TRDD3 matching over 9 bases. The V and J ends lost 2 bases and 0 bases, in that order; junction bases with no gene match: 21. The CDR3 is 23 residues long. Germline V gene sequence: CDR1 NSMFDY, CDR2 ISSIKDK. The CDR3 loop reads CAASLLGPLKTGGNSWDTRQMFF. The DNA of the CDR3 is TGTGCAGCAAGTTTACTGGGTCCCCTTAAGACTGGGGGAAACTCCTGGGACACCCGACAGATGTTTTTC.

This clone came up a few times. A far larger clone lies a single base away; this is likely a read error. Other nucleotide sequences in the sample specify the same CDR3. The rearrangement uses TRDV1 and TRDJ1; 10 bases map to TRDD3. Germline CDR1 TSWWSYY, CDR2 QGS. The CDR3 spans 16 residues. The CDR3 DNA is TGTGCTCTTGGGGAAGCCGGGGGATACGACACCGATAAACTCATCTTC. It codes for CALGEAGGYDTDKLIF.

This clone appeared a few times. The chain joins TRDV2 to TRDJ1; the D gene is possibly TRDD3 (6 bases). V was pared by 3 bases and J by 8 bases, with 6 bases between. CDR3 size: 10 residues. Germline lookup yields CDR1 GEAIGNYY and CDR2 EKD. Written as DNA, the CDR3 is TGTGCCTGTGACTGGGGGAAACTCATCTTT. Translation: CACDWGKLIF.

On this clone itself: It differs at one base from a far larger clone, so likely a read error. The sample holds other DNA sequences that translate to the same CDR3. CDR3 DNA: TGTGCCTGTGACACCGTACTAGGGGATTGGGACACCCGACAGATGTTTTTC. Translated: CACDTVLGDWDTRQMFF. The chain links TRDV2 to TRDJ3, with D possibly being TRDD3 (6 bases). Trimming stripped 0 bases from V and 4 bases from J, with 12 bases between. The CDR3 runs to 17 residues. CDR1 GEAIGNYY and CDR2 EKD come from the germline V gene.

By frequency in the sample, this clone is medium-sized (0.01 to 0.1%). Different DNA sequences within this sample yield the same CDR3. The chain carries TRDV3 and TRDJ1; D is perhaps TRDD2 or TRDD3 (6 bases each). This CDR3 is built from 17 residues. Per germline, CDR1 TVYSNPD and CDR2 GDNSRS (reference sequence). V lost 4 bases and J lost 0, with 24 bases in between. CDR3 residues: CASYFLMGVSYTDKLIF. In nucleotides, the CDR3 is TGTGCCTCTTATTTCCTAATGGGGGTTTCGTACACCGATAAACTCATCTTT.

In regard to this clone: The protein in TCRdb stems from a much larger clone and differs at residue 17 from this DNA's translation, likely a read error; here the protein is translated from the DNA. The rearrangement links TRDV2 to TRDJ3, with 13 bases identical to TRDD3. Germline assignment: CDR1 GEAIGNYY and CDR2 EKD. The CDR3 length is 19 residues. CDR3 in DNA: TGTGCCTGTGACAAAGTACTGGGGGATACGTCCTGGGACACCCGACAGATATTTTTC. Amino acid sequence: CACDKVLGDTSWDTRQIFF.

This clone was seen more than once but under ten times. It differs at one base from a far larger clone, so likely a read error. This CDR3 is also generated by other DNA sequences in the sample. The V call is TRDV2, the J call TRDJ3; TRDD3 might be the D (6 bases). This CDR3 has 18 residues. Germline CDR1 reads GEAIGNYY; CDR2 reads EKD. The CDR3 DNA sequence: TGTGCCTGTGACACTGGGGGCCCTTTCTCCTGGGACACCCGACAAATGTTTTTC. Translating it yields CACDTGGPFSWDTRQMFF.

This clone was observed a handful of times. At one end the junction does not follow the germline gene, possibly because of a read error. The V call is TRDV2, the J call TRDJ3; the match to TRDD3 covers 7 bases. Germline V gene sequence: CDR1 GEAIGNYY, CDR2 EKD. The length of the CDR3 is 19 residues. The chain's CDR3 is CACDTVLGGSSWGTRQMFF. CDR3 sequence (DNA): TGTGCCTGTGACACCGTACTTGGGGGAAGCTCCTGGGGCACCCGACAGATGTTTTTC.

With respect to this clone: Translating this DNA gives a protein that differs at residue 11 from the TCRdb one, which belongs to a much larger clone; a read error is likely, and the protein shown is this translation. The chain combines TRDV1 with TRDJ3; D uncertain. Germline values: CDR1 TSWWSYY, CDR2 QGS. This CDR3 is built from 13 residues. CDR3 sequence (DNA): TGTGCTCTTGGGGGGCCTATCTCCCGACAGGTGTTTTTC. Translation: CALGGPISRQVFF.

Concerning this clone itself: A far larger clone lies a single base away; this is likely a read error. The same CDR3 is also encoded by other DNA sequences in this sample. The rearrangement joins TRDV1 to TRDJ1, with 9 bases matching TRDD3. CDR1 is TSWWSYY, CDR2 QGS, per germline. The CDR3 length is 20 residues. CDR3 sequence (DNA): TGTGCTCTTGGGGAACTACCCCTGGTGGGGATACGGAGGTACACAGATAAACTCATCTTT. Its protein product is CALGELPLVGIRRYTDKLIF.

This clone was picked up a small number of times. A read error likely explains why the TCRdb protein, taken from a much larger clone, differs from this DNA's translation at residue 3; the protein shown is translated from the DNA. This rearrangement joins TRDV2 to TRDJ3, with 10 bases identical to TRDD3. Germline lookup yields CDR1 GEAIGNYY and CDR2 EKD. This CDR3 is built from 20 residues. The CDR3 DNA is TGTGCCTTTGACCGTACTGGGGGATCTGTAAGCTCCTGGGACACCCGACAGATGTTTTTC. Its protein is CAFDRTGGSVSSWDTRQMFF.

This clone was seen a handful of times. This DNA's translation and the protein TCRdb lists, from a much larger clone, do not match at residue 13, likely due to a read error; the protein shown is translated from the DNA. CDR3 residues: CALGGVPTYTDKHIF. The CDR3 DNA is TGTGCTCTTGGGGGCGTTCCTACCTACACCGATAAACACATCTTT. The chain uses TRDV1 and TRDJ1; 7 bases are a match to TRDD2. The germline V gene encodes CDR1 TSWWSYY and CDR2 QGS. There are 15 residues in the CDR3.

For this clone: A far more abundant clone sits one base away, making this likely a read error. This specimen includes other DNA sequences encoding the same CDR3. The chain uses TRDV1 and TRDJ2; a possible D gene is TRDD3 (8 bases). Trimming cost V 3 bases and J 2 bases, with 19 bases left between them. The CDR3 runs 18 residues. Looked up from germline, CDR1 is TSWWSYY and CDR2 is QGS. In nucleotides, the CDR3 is TGTGCTCTTGGGGATTTCCTACTTCACTGGGGGTTGACAGCACAACTCTTCTTT. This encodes CALGDFLLHWGLTAQLFF.

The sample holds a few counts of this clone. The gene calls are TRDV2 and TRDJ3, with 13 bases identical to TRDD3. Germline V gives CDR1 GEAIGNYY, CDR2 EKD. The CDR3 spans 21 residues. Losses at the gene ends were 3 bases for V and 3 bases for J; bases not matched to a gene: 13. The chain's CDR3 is CACDPVLGDTHYNWDTRQMFF. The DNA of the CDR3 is TGTGCCTGTGACCCCGTACTGGGGGATACGCATTACAACTGGGACACCCGACAGATGTTTTTC.

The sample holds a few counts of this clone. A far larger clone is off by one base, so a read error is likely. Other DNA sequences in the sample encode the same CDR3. The CDR3 here is CALGNWGIREADKLIF. The DNA for the CDR3 is TGTGCCTTGGGGAATTGGGGAATACGAGAGGCCGATAAACTCATCTTT. This chain uses TRDV3 with TRDJ1; maybe TRDD3 (5 bases). V gave up 3 bases and J gave up 3 bases, with 23 bases separating them. Germline V gives CDR1 TVYSNPD, CDR2 GDNSRS (reference sequence). The CDR3 contains 16 residues.

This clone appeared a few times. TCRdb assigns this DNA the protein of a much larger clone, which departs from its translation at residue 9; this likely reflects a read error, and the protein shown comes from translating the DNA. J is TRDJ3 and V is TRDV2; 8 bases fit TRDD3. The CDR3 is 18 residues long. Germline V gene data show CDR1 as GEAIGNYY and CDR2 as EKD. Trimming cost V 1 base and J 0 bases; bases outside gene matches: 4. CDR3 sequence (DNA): TGTGCCTGTGACACGTACTGGGGGGACTCCTGGGACACCCGACAGATGTTTTTC. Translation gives CACDTYWGDSWDTRQMFF.

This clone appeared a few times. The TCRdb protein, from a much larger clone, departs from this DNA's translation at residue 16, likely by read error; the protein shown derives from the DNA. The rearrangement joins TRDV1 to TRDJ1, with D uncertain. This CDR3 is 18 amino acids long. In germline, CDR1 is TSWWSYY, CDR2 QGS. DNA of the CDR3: TGTGCTCTTGGGGAACTCGGCACCCACGCCGGACTCACCGATAAACCCATCTTT. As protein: CALGELGTHAGLTDKPIF.

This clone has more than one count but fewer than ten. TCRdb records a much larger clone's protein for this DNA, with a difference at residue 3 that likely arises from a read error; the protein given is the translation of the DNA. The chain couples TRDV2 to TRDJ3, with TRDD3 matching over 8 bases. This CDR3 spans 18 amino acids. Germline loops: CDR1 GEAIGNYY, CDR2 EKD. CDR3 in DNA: TGTGCCTGGGACACCTGGGGGACGAGCTCCTGGGACACCCGACAGATGTTTTTC. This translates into CAWDTWGTSSWDTRQMFF.